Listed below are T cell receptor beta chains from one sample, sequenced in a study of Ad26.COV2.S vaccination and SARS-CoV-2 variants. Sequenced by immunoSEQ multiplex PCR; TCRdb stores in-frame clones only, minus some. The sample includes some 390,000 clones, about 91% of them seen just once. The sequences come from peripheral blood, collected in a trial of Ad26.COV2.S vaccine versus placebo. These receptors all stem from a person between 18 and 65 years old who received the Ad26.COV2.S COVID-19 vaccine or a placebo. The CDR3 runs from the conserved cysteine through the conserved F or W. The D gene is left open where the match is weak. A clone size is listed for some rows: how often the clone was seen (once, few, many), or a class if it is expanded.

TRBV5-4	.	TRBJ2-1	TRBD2	TGTGCCAGCAGCTTAGCGGGAGGGGTAGGTGAGCAGTTCTTC	CASSLAGGVGEQFF
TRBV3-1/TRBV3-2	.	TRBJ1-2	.	TGTGCCAGCAGCCAACTACAGTTAGATGGCTACACCTTC	CASSQLQLDGYTF
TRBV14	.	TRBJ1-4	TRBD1	TGTGCCAGCAGCCGACGGACAGGGGGCACTGAGGCTAATGAAAAACTGTTTTTT	CASSRRTGGTEANEKLFF
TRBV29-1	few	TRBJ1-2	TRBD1	TGCAGCGTTGCCGGGACAGCGGATGGCTACACCTTC	CSVAGTADGYTF
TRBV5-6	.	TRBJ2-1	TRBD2	TGTGCCAGCAGCTTGTCGGCGGGAGGGCCCCTAGAGCAGTTCTTC	CASSLSAGGPLEQFF
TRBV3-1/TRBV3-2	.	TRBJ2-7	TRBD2	TGTGCCAGCAGCCAAGGTCTAGCGGGGCCCTTCCCGCAGTACTTC	CASSQGLAGPFPQYF
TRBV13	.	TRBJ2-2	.	TGTGCCAGCAGCTTAGGGAAGGACCCGCGGGCCGGGGAGCTGTTTTTT	CASSLGKDPRAGELFF
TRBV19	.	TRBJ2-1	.	TGTGCCAGTCTCCACGCGGGCTATGGGATAGAAGAGCAGTTCTTC	CASLHAGYGIEEQFF
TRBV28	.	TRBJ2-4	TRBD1	TGTGCCAGCAGTCCGGTACAGGGGGCGTTTCCATTAGCCAAAAACATTCAGTACTTC	CASSPVQGAFPLAKNIQYF
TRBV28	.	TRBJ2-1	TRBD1	TGTGCCAGCAGATTGACAGGGTATCGGGATGAGCAGTTCTTC	CASRLTGYRDEQFF
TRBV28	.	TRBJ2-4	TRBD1	TGTGCCAGCAGTGGACAGGGAGCCAAAAACATTCAGTACTTC	CASSGQGAKNIQYF
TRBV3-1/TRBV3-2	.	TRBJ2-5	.	TGTGCCAGCAGCCCCCAAGCGCGGAGTCAAGAGACCCAGTACTTC	CASSPQARSQETQYF
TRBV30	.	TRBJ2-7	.	TGTGCCTGGAGTGCGGGGGGCCAAGGGAATTACGAGCAGTACTTC	CAWSAGGQGNYEQYF
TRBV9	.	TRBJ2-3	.	TGTGCCAGCAGCGCGACAGGGGCGGGGGGAGATACGCAGTATTTT	CASSATGAGGDTQYF
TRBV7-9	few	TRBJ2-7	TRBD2	TGTGCCAGCAGCTTTGTGACTAGCGGGAGAAGGGAGCAGTACTTC	CASSFVTSGRREQYF
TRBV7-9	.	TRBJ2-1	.	TGTGCCAGCAGCCCAAGGGGGGGGCCAGGCTACAATGAGCAGTTCTTC	CASSPRGGPGYNEQFF